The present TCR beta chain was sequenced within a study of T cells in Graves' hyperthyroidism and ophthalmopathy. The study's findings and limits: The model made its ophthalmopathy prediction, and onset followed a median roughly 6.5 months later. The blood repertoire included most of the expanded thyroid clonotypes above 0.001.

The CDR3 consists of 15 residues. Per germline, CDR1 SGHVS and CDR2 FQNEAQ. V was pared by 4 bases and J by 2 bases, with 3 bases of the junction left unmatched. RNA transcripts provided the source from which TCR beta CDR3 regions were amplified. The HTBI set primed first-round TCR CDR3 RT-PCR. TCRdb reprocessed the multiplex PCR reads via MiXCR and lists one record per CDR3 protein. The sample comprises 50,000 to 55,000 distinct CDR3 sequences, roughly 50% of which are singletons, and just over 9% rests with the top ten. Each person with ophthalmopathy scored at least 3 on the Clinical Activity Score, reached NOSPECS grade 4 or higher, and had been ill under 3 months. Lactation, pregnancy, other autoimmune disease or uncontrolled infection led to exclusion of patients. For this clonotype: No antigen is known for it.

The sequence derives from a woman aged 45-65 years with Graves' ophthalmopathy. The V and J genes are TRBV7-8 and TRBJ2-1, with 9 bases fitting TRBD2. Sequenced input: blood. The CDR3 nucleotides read TGTGCCAGCAGCTGGGCTAGCGGGACCTACAATGAGCAGTTCTTC. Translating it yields CASSWASGTYNEQFF.